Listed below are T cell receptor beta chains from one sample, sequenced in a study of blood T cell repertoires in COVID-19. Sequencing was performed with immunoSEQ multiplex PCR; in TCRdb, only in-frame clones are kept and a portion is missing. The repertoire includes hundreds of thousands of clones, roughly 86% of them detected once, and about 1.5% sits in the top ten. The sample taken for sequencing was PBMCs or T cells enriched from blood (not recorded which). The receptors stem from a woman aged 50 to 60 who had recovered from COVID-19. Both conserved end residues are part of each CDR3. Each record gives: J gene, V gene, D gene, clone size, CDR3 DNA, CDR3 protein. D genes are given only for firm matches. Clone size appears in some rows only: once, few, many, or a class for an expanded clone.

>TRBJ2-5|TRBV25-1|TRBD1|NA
TGTGCCAGCAGTCGGGACAGACAAGAGACCCAGTACTTC
CASSRDRQETQYF
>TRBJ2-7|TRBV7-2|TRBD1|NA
TGTGCCAGCAGCACAGGGACAGGAACTTACGAGCAGTACTTC
CASSTGTGTYEQYF
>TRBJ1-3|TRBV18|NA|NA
TGTGCCAGCTCCGAGACAGCTTCCTCTGGAAACACCATATATTTT
CASSETASSGNTIYF
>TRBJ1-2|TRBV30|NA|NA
TGTGCCTGGAGTGTAGGGGATTGGGGCAATGGCTACACCTTC
CAWSVGDWGNGYTF
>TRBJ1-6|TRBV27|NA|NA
TGTGCCAGCAGTTTAAACGCCGGCAGGGGAGCATATAATTCACCCCTCCACTTT
CASSLNAGRGAYNSPLHF
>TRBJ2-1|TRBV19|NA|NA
TGTGCCAGTAGTCCTTACTCCTACAATGAGCAGTTCTTC
CASSPYSYNEQFF
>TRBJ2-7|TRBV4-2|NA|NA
TGTGCCAGCAGCCAAGATCTCTTCCCCCTCTACGAGCAGTACTTC
CASSQDLFPLYEQYF
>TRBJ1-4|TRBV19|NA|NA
TGTGCCAGTACTCCTCCAGGGACTAATGAAAAACTGTTTTTT
CASTPPGTNEKLFF
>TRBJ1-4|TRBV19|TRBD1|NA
TGTGCCAGTAGTATTTCAGGGGGCAGAGCCCCGGCGGGGTATGAAAAACTGTTTTTT
CASSISGGRAPAGYEKLFF
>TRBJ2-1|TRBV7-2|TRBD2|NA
TGTGCCAGCAGCTTAGGAGGGACTAGCGGGAGGAATGAGCAGTTCTTC
CASSLGGTSGRNEQFF
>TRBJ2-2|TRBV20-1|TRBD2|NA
TGCAGTGCTAGTGAGGGGACTAGCCGGGAAACCGGGGAGCTGTTTTTT
CSASEGTSRETGELFF
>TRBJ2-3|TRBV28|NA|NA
TGTGCCAGCGGTGGCAGGGTGCCAGATACGCAGTATTTT
CASGGRVPDTQYF
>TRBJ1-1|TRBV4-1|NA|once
TGCGCCAGCAGCCAATCCGAGGTTTGGACTGAAGCTTTCTTT
CASSQSEVWTEAFF
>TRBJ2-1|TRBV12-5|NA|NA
TGTGCTAGTGGTAGAGACAGTTCCAGCTCCTACAATGAGCAGTTCTTC
CASGRDSSSSYNEQFF